These 29 T cell receptor beta chains share one sample of origin, sequenced in a study of T-cell memory formation after mild COVID-19. TCRdb reanalysed the 5' RACE reads using MiXCR and keeps one entry per CDR3 protein. Of about 190,000 distinct CDR3 sequences listed, 20% to 25% are singletons. Specimen: PBMCs or a T cell subset sorted from them (not recorded which). These receptors came from an adult woman who had mild COVID-19 (a few samples of this study predate the infection). Cell type and time point are not known.

This chain uses TRBV4-1 with TRBJ1-1; D not certain. Trimming took 5 bases from V and 5 from J, leaving 15 bases between them. The germline gives CDR1 MGHRA, CDR2 YSYEKL. CDR3 size: 14 residues. DNA of the CDR3: TGCGCCAGCAGCGGCAGTCTAGGAAGAACTGAAGCTTTCTTT. It yields the protein CASSGSLGRTEAFF.

This chain links TRBV12-3 or TRBV12-4 with TRBJ1-1; 9 nucleotides agree with TRBD1. The length of the CDR3 is 19 residues. V gave up 3 bases and J gave up 4 bases; unmatched junction bases: 18. The CDR3 loop is CASSFGPGGQGIWGTEAFF. In DNA form, the CDR3 reads TGTGCCAGCAGTTTCGGCCCCGGGGGACAGGGAATTTGGGGCACTGAAGCTTTCTTT.

This chain links TRBV7-8 with TRBJ2-3; 8 nucleotides match TRBD2. The CDR3 runs to 15 residues. From germline, CDR1 is SGHVS and CDR2 FQNEAQ. The V gene end was trimmed by 5 bases and the J gene end by 0 bases; junction bases not matched to a gene: 4. CDR3 region: CASSGSGTSTDTQYF. The CDR3 DNA reads as TGTGCCAGCAGCGGTAGCGGGACTAGCACAGATACGCAGTATTTT. The full variable domain, rest sourced from reference TRBV7-8 and TRBJ2-3, is GAGVSQSPRYKVAKRGQDVALRCDPISGHVSLFWYQQALGQGPEFLTYFQNEAQLDKSGLPSDRFFAERPEGSVSTLKIQRTQQEDSAVYLCASSGSGTSTDTQYFGPGTRLTVL.

The V gene is TRBV20-1, the J gene TRBJ2-1, with D perhaps TRBD2 (7 bases). The CDR3 runs 15 residues. Germline values: CDR1 DFQATT, CDR2 SNEGSKA (reference sequence). With 6 bases removed from V and 4 bases from J, the gap between germline ends came to 19 bases. In DNA, the CDR3 is TGCAGTGCCCGAGGAGGCGGGGGCCTATACAATGAGCAGTTCTTC. Its protein product is CSARGGGGLYNEQFF.

The genes are TRBV12-3 or TRBV12-4 and TRBJ1-2, with D perhaps TRBD1 (6 bases). V gave up 3 bases and J gave up 6 bases, with 11 bases separating them. This CDR3 region has 13 residues. The chain's CDR3 is CASSLTGGHGYTF. The CDR3 DNA is TGTGCCAGCAGTTTGACGGGGGGCCATGGCTACACCTTC.

This clonotype was recorded a few times. The V call is TRBV4-2, the J call TRBJ2-3; 7 nucleotides match TRBD2. Germline CDR1 and CDR2: LGHNA and YNFKEQ. This CDR3 has 17 amino acids. The V segment lost 2 bases and the J segment 2 bases; nucleotides outside the gene matches: 10. DNA of the CDR3: TGTGCCAGCAGCCAATCCCCCCGCGGGAGCCCCACAGATACGCAGTATTTT. It yields the protein CASSQSPRGSPTDTQYF.

This sequence joins TRBV5-1 and TRBJ2-1; 8 nucleotides align to TRBD1. J was trimmed by 8 bases and V by 0 bases; bases with no gene match: 13. CDR3 size: 17 residues. CDR1 and CDR2 from the germline V gene are SGHRS and YFSETQ. The CDR3 sequence: CASSLGTGYQYWDEQFF. The DNA of the CDR3 is TGCGCCAGCAGCTTGGGGACAGGGTACCAGTATTGGGATGAGCAGTTCTTC.

Only a few counts were recorded for this clonotype. The chain carries TRBV7-9 and TRBJ2-2; 8 nucleotides match TRBD1. This CDR3 contains 16 residues. Germline V gives CDR1 SEHNR, CDR2 FQNEAQ (reference sequence). Unmatched junction bases numbered 11, after V lost 5 bases and J lost 6 bases. The CDR3 DNA sequence: TGTGCCAGCAGCGACCGGGACAGGACTTATCCCGGGGAGCTGTTTTTT. It encodes CASSDRDRTYPGELFF.

This clonotype was recorded a few times. The V call is TRBV11-1, the J call TRBJ2-1; TRBD2 aligns across 12 bases. Germline V gene data show CDR1 as SGHAT and CDR2 as FQDESV (reference sequence). Trimming removed 4 bases from V and 8 bases from J; junction bases left unmatched: 9. The length of the CDR3 is 16 residues. CDR3 protein: CASSSKTSGGRDEQFF. CDR3 in DNA: TGTGCCAGCAGCTCCAAGACTAGCGGGGGAAGGGATGAGCAGTTCTTC.

The rearrangement links TRBV19 to TRBJ2-7, with D unresolved. V was shortened by 1 base and J by 2 bases, with 9 bases between the two germline ends. The CDR3 length is 14 residues. The germline gives CDR1 LNHDA, CDR2 SQIVND (reference sequence). DNA for the CDR3: TGTGCCAGTAGTATAGGAAATAGCCCCTACGAGCAGTACTTC. Translation gives CASSIGNSPYEQYF.

This clonotype was counted only a few times. J is TRBJ2-2 and V is TRBV6-1, with D unclear. The V end lost 6 bases, the J end lost 4 bases, and 6 bases lay between the germline ends. Germline values: CDR1 MNHNS, CDR2 SASEGT. This CDR3 has 12 amino acids. This CDR3 reads CASRVPTGELFF. As DNA, the CDR3 is TGTGCCAGCAGGGTACCCACCGGGGAGCTGTTTTTT.

The V and J genes are TRBV9 and TRBJ2-5; unclear D gene. Trimming shortened V by 7 bases and J by 5 bases, and 12 bases separated the two germline ends. CDR3 length: 12 amino acids. Germline V gene lookup returns CDR1 SGDLS and CDR2 YYNGEE. For the CDR3, the DNA is TGTGCCAGCGGGCAGCAGCAGGAGACCCAGTACTTC. This translates into CASGQQQETQYF.

J is TRBJ1-2 and V is TRBV6-5; 7 nucleotides match TRBD1. V trimming: 5 bases; J trimming: 5 bases; junction bases outside the gene matches: 11. The CDR3 runs 15 residues. Germline CDR1 MNHEY, CDR2 SVGAGI. As DNA, the CDR3 is TGTGCCAGCAGTACACGACAGGGAGGGGAGTATGGCTACACCTTC. Translated, it gives CASSTRQGGEYGYTF.

V gene TRBV24-1 combines with J gene TRBJ2-3; possibly TRBD1 or TRBD2 for D (5 bases each). V lost 0 bases and J lost 3, with 12 bases in between. This CDR3 spans 16 amino acids. CDR1 KGHDR and CDR2 SFDVKD come from the germline V gene. The CDR3 bases are TGTGCCACCAGTGATTTGATCGGGGCAGCGACAGATACGCAGTATTTT. It yields the protein CATSDLIGAATDTQYF.

The V call is TRBV5-4, the J call TRBJ2-1; D gene unclear. Germline V gene lookup returns CDR1 SGHNT and CDR2 YYREEE (reference sequence). Trimming stripped 5 bases from V and 0 bases from J, with 9 bases between. This CDR3 region has 14 residues. The CDR3 DNA reads TGTGCCAGCAGTGGGCGTAGCTCCTACAATGAGCAGTTCTTC. This codes for CASSGRSSYNEQFF.

V usage is TRBV9 and J usage is TRBJ2-5; D is possibly TRBD1 (6 bases). V lost 3 bases, J lost 5 bases, and 17 bases lay in between. CDR3 length: 15 amino acids. Germline CDR1 reads SGDLS; CDR2 reads YYNGEE. The CDR3 DNA sequence: TGTGCCAGCAGCGGTCCGACAGGCCCGGCGGAGACCCAGTACTTC. Its translation is CASSGPTGPAETQYF.

The V gene is TRBV15, the J gene TRBJ2-3, with 9 nucleotides matching TRBD2. This CDR3 contains 15 residues. Unmatched junction bases numbered 2, after V lost 0 bases and J lost 4 bases. Per the germline V gene, CDR1 is LNHNV and CDR2 is YYDKDF (reference sequence). CDR3 nucleotides: TGTGCCACCAGCAGAGAGCGACTAGCGGCAGATACGCAGTATTTT. Encoded protein: CATSRERLAADTQYF.

This clonotype came up a few times. The chain links TRBV6-6 to TRBJ2-5; maybe TRBD1 (6 bases). Germline V gene data show CDR1 as MNHNY and CDR2 as SVGAGI (reference sequence). V was clipped by 8 bases and J by 5 bases, with 18 bases between them. This CDR3 contains 14 residues. CDR3 coding DNA: TGTGCCAGCTCCCCCCAGGGGTTCCGGGAGACCCAGTACTTC. It codes for CASSPQGFRETQYF.

This clonotype is labeled medium-sized. The gene calls are TRBV12-3 or TRBV12-4 and TRBJ1-3, with TRBD1 identical over 8 bases. The ends lost 6 bases at V and 0 bases at J; junction bases unmatched: 7. The CDR3 extends over 16 amino acids. CDR3 residues: CASRSTGGGSGNTIYF. CDR3 DNA: TGTGCCAGCAGAAGCACAGGGGGAGGCTCTGGAAACACCATATATTTT.

The chain is built from TRBV7-2 and TRBJ2-7, with TRBD1 matching 7 bases. The CDR3 length is 13 residues. The germline V gene encodes CDR1 SGHTA and CDR2 FQGNSA. V gave up 5 bases and J gave up 2 bases; unmatched junction bases: 3. CDR3 coding DNA: TGTGCCAGCAGCCAGGGGGTCCCCTACGAGCAGTACTTC. This sequence encodes CASSQGVPYEQYF.

The CDR3 here is CASSPQQGVNTEAFF. The CDR3 DNA reads as TGTGCCAGCAGCCCTCAACAGGGTGTGAACACTGAAGCTTTCTTT. The genes are TRBV3-1 and TRBJ1-1; D is perhaps TRBD1 (6 bases). This CDR3 has 15 residues. The ends were cut back, 4 bases at V and 0 bases at J, with 12 bases in the middle. Germline CDR1 is LGHDT and CDR2 is YNNKEL (reference sequence).

The chain carries TRBV11-3 and TRBJ2-7; TRBD2 matches at 10 bases. V gave up 2 bases and J gave up 2 bases; unmatched junction bases: 6. The CDR3 has 16 amino acids. The germline V gene has CDR1 SGHNT and CDR2 YENEEA. DNA for the CDR3: TGTGCCAGCAGCTTACAGCGGGAGGGCTTCGCCTACGAGCAGTACTTC. Translating gives CASSLQREGFAYEQYF.

The DNA of the CDR3 is TGCGCCAGCAGCCAAGGAACTATGAACACTGAAGCTTTCTTT. Protein product: CASSQGTMNTEAFF. The chain uses TRBV4-1 and TRBJ1-1, with unresolved D. Deletions cut 1 base from V and 0 bases from J, with 6 bases between. CDR1 is MGHRA and CDR2 is YSYEKL in the germline V gene. CDR3 length: 14 residues.

This clonotype was seen repeatedly, ten times or more. The chain employs TRBV27 and TRBJ2-1; 10 nucleotides align to TRBD1. V dropped 5 bases and J dropped 4; count of bases not matched to a gene: 14. Germline V CDR1 and CDR2: MNHEY, SMNVEV (reference sequence). CDR3 size: 18 residues. The CDR3 sequence: CASSQTGGSLIPYNEQFF. In DNA, the CDR3 is TGTGCCAGCAGTCAGACAGGGGGCTCTTTGATTCCTTACAATGAGCAGTTCTTC.

This clonotype was seen a few times. CDR3 nucleotide sequence: TGCAGTGCCAATATAGCGGACGTTTCCTACAATGAGCAGTTCTTC. This encodes CSANIADVSYNEQFF. The rearrangement links TRBV20-1 to TRBJ2-1; D possibly corresponds to TRBD2 (6 bases). There are 15 residues in the CDR3. V was trimmed by 6 bases and J by 1 base, leaving 16 bases between them. Germline V gives CDR1 DFQATT, CDR2 SNEGSKA (reference sequence).

This clonotype was observed a few times. The genes are TRBV6-4 and TRBJ2-1; 8 bases agree with TRBD2. V was clipped by 3 bases and J by 1 base; unmatched bases: 2. The germline V gene encodes CDR1 MRHNA and CDR2 SNTAGT. The CDR3 has 15 residues. CDR3 in amino acids: CASSESGGSYNEQFF. In DNA, the CDR3 is TGTGCCAGCAGTGAGTCGGGGGGGTCCTACAATGAGCAGTTCTTC.

A few counts support this clonotype. The chain joins TRBV4-2 to TRBJ2-1; D gene unclear. Trimming stripped 0 bases from V and 9 bases from J, with 6 bases between. CDR1 and CDR2 (germline): LGHNA, YNFKEQ. The CDR3 is 12 amino acids. The CDR3 spells CASSQESSEQFF. CDR3 DNA: TGTGCCAGCAGCCAAGAAAGTAGTGAGCAGTTCTTC.

In its sample, this clonotype was seen a few times. This chain uses TRBV27 with TRBJ2-5; perhaps D is TRBD1 or TRBD2 (5 bases each). Trimming pared 5 bases from V and 1 base from J, leaving 8 bases between. Germline values: CDR1 MNHEY, CDR2 SMNVEV (reference sequence). The CDR3 length is 13 residues. The CDR3 DNA is TGTGCCAGCAGTCTCGGGACCCAAGAGACCCAGTACTTC. It encodes CASSLGTQETQYF.

In this sample, this clonotype turned up many times. This rearrangement joins TRBV4-3 to TRBJ1-1; TRBD1 is a possible D gene (6 bases). This CDR3 spans 16 amino acids. Trimming stripped 1 base from V and 8 bases from J, with 20 bases between. Per the germline V gene, CDR1 is LGHNA and CDR2 is YSLEER. The DNA for the CDR3 is TGCGCCAGCAGCCAAGGAGAAGGAGAAGGGGGTACCGAAGCTTTCTTT. Its protein product is CASSQGEGEGGTEAFF.